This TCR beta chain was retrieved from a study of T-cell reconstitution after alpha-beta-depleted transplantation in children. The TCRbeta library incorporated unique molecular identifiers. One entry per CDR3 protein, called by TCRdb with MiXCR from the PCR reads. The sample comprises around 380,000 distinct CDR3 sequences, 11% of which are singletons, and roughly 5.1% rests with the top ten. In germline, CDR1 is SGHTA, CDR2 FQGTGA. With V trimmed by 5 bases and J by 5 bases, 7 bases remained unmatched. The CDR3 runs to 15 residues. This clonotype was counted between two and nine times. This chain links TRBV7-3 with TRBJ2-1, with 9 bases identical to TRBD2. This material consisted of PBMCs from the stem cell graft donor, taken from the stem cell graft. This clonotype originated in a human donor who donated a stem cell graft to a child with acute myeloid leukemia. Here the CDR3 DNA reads TGTGCCAGCAGCCCATGGGCGGGGGGGAACAATGAGCAGTTCTTC. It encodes CASSPWAGGNNEQFF.